This T cell receptor beta chain was captured in a study of T cell repertoires in cytomegalovirus infection (dated by TCRdb to between 2017 and 2020). For the study in its entirety: Peptide stimulations targeted recently identified HLA-C-restricted CMV epitopes, whose presentation resists viral immunomodulation, together with well-studied HLA-B-restricted epitopes. Donor HLA type was relevant to the analysis, as public TCR beta signatures indicated carriage of CMV infection together with the matching HLA type.

The paper's findings and limits, for the study overall: The ex vivo response was dominated by HLA-C-restricted CMV-specific TCR beta clonotypes, which also provided the single most frequent clonotype in two of eight donors. Carriers of CMV infection plus the relevant HLA type were discriminated by the cumulative frequency of public TCR beta family members in the study cohort and in an independent roughly 400-donor cohort.

The sample was run on an Illumina HiSeq 1500. Clones were called with MiXCR by TCRdb after fastp trimmed the public reads at Q25, and only in-frame beta chains were retained. Rows are unified per CDR3 protein, each entry keeping the most common DNA and genes. The sample has approximately 340,000 distinct CDR3 sequences on record, almost 30% of them singletons. The top ten hold roughly 20% of the sample. Explained via the paper, the treatment or condition label denotes: in vitro stimulation with specific CMV peptide epitopes to enrich CMV-specific T cells. With respect to this clonotype: Its antigen is still unknown. No base-level quality is on record; no much larger clone is a single base apart.

This sequence originates from a human donor in good health (CMV status not recorded). Some clones in this sample may be carry-over from other donors' samples. Sequencing used cultured PBMCs, obtained from culture after CMV antigen stimulation.

CDR3 loop: CASSLEVGTDEAFF. The DNA sequence is given as TGCGCCAGCAGCTTGGAGGTGGGGACAGATGAAGCTTTCTTT. The chain was built from TRBV5-1 and TRBJ1-1; 7 bases in the middle match TRBD1. The CDR3 measures 14 amino acids from cysteine to phenylalanine. Only CDR3 DNA is held: 42 bases, read in frame from base 1. V is trimmed back by 0 bases and J by 7 bases, and the junction contains 6 bases that no gene match accounts for. CDR1 and CDR2 are read off the germline V gene as SGHRS and YFSETQ.